The rows below give T cell receptor beta chains drawn from one sample of a study of CD8 T cells in ankylosing spondylitis. TCRdb fed the 5' RACE reads into MiXCR, producing one record per CDR3 protein. The sample holds about 89,000 distinct CDR3 sequences, 27% seen once. The sample comprised blood, either unsorted or a sorted T cell fraction (not recorded which). Receptors were obtained from a male donor with ankylosing spondylitis or in good health (not recorded which). Both conserved end residues are part of each CDR3. A D gene is named only where the DNA matches it firmly. The size field is filled for only some rows; it gives once, few, many or a size class.

>TRBV29-1|NA|few|TRBJ2-3
TGCAGCGTTCTCCACTATAGTTTCACAGATACGCAGTATTTT
CSVLHYSFTDTQYF
>TRBV20-1|NA|NA|TRBJ2-7
TGCAGTGCCACCACTTCGCTCTACGAGCAGTACTTC
CSATTSLYEQYF
>TRBV7-3|TRBD1|many|TRBJ2-2
TGTGCCAGCAGTTCCTCGGTGGACAGGGCCCCCGGGGAGCTGTTTTTT
CASSSSVDRAPGELFF
>TRBV20-1|NA|NA|TRBJ1-1
TGCAGTGCAAATACTCAGGGTGGCACTGAAGCTTTCTTT
CSANTQGGTEAFF
>TRBV5-1|NA|few|TRBJ2-1
TGCGCCAGCGGCGGGGTCGCCTACAATGAGCAGTTCTTC
CASGGVAYNEQFF
>TRBV10-3|TRBD2|once|TRBJ2-7
TGTGCCATCAGTGAACTAGGGACTACCTACGAGCAGTACTTC
CAISELGTTYEQYF
>TRBV5-1|NA|few|TRBJ2-7
TGCGCCAGCAGCTTGGAAGGAACCCTCTACGAGCAGTACTTC
CASSLEGTLYEQYF
>TRBV3-1|NA|NA|TRBJ1-2
TGTGCCAGCAGCCAAGACCCCGACTCAGGGCTCAGCTACACCTTC
CASSQDPDSGLSYTF
>TRBV20-1|TRBD2|NA|TRBJ2-1
TGCAGTGCTAGCAGACTAGCGGGAATTAGGAGCAATGAGCAGTTCTTC
CSASRLAGIRSNEQFF
>TRBV19|TRBD2|few|TRBJ2-7
TGTGCCAGTAGTACGACTAGCGGGAGCTACGAGCAGTACTTC
CASSTTSGSYEQYF
>TRBV7-9|TRBD2|NA|TRBJ2-1
TGTGCCAGCAGCTTCAGAGCGGGAGGGGGAAATGAGCAGTTCTTC
CASSFRAGGGNEQFF
>TRBV9|TRBD1|NA|TRBJ1-2
TGTGCCAGCAGCGTATCCGGAACAGGGGGCTTTGGCTATGGCTACACCTTC
CASSVSGTGGFGYGYTF
>TRBV5-1|NA|NA|TRBJ2-2
TGCGCCAGCAGCTCGCAGGGCCTAGCGAACACCGGGGAGCTGTTTTTT
CASSSQGLANTGELFF
>TRBV18|NA|NA|TRBJ1-1
TGTGCCAGCTCACCTGGAAGAGAAGCTTTCTTT
CASSPGREAFF
>TRBV28|NA|few|TRBJ2-7
TGTGCCAGCAAAGGAACGTACGAGCAGTACTTC
CASKGTYEQYF
>TRBV5-1|TRBD2|NA|TRBJ2-7
TGCGCCAGTACCCGAGGGACTAGCGGGAGTCGAGAGCAGTACTTC
CASTRGTSGSREQYF
>TRBV5-1|TRBD2|NA|TRBJ2-3
TGCGCCAGCAGTTCCGGGACTAGCGGGGGAACTAGCACAGATACGCAGTATTTT
CASSSGTSGGTSTDTQYF
>TRBV28|TRBD2|NA|TRBJ2-3
TGTGCCAGCAGTTCTAGCGGGGCGTGGGGAGATACGCAGTATTTT
CASSSSGAWGDTQYF
>TRBV12-3/TRBV12-4|NA|NA|TRBJ1-5
TGTGCCAGCAGACCTGGGGGCCGTAGTCCGCCCCAGCATTTT
CASRPGGRSPPQHF
>TRBV15|NA|many|TRBJ2-5
TGTGCCACCAGCAGAGGAGGCCTTGGCAGTTACCAAGAGACCCAGTACTTC
CATSRGGLGSYQETQYF
>TRBV20-1|TRBD1|NA|TRBJ1-1
TGCAGTGCCCCGGACAGGGGAACCCATGAAGCTTTCTTT
CSAPDRGTHEAFF
>TRBV29-1|TRBD1|NA|TRBJ1-2
TGCAGCGGGGGACAGAGGAACTATGGCTACACCTTC
CSGGQRNYGYTF
>TRBV5-1|TRBD1|many|TRBJ2-2
TGCGCCAGCAGTCTCGGGACAGGGTCGAGGAACACCGGGGAGCTGTTTTTT
CASSLGTGSRNTGELFF
>TRBV18|NA|few|TRBJ2-7
TGTGCCAGCTCACCACGGCTAGAAGGGGTCGAGCAGTACTTC
CASSPRLEGVEQYF
>TRBV11-2|NA|NA|TRBJ1-1
TGTGCCAGCAAACAGGCCTGGGGCGCTGAAGCTTTCTTT
CASKQAWGAEAFF
>TRBV15|NA|few|TRBJ1-1
TGTGCCACCAGCAGAGCTTACCGGTCGGGGGGCACTGAAGCTTTCTTT
CATSRAYRSGGTEAFF
>TRBV5-6|TRBD2|NA|TRBJ2-1
TGTGCCAGCAGTCGTGTCGGACTAGCGGCGTACAATGAGCAGTTCTTC
CASSRVGLAAYNEQFF
>TRBV20-1|NA|NA|TRBJ2-7
TGCAGTGCAGCCCCCGGGTCCCAAACCTACGAGCAGTACTTC
CSAAPGSQTYEQYF
>TRBV7-3|NA|NA|TRBJ2-3
TGTGGCAGCAGTCCGGGACACAGCACAGATACGCAGTATTTT
CGSSPGHSTDTQYF
>TRBV7-3|NA|NA|TRBJ1-1
TGTGCCAGCAGCCTGCAGGGGAACACTGAAGCTTTCTTT
CASSLQGNTEAFF
>TRBV20-1|TRBD1|few|TRBJ1-5
TGCAGTGCTGGGCACAGGGGGCGTGGGAGAAGCAATCAGCCCCAGCATTTT
CSAGHRGRGRSNQPQHF
>TRBV11-2|NA|NA|TRBJ1-4
TGTGCCAGCAGCTTAGATCCACAGGGCCATGAAAAACTGTTTTTT
CASSLDPQGHEKLFF
>TRBV20-1|TRBD2|many|TRBJ2-1
TGCAGTGCTACCCGGGTAGCGGGAAGGTTTGAGCAGTTCTTC
CSATRVAGRFEQFF
>TRBV3-1|NA|few|TRBJ1-1
TGTGCCAGCACGAAAGGGGTTACCAGGACTGAAGCTTTCTTT
CASTKGVTRTEAFF
>TRBV6-1|NA|NA|TRBJ2-2
TGTGCCAGCAGTCGGGACGCCTCGAACACCGGGGAGCTGTTTTTT
CASSRDASNTGELFF
>TRBV5-1|TRBD2|few|TRBJ2-3
TGCGCCAGCAGCCGCCTAGCGGGGCCCACAGATACGCAGTATTTT
CASSRLAGPTDTQYF
>TRBV5-1|NA|many|TRBJ1-6
TGCGCCAGCAGCTTGGAGGGCAGGGACGATTCACCCCTCCACTTT
CASSLEGRDDSPLHF
>TRBV5-1|NA|NA|TRBJ2-7
TGCGCCAGCAGCCAAAGAAATGATGGGAGCGAGCAGTACTTC
CASSQRNDGSEQYF
>TRBV11-2|NA|few|TRBJ2-7
TGTGCCAGCAGCTTAGGTGGACTCTCCTACGAGCAGTACTTC
CASSLGGLSYEQYF
>TRBV6-5|NA|few|TRBJ1-6
TGTGCCAGCAGTTACAGATCTCAGAATTCACCCCTCCACTTT
CASSYRSQNSPLHF
>TRBV20-1|NA|NA|TRBJ2-3
TGCAGTGCTAGAGATCCGTATACGCAGTATTTT
CSARDPYTQYF
>TRBV7-9|TRBD1|NA|TRBJ1-4
TGTGCCGAATGGGACAGAGAAAAACTGTTTTTT
CAEWDREKLFF